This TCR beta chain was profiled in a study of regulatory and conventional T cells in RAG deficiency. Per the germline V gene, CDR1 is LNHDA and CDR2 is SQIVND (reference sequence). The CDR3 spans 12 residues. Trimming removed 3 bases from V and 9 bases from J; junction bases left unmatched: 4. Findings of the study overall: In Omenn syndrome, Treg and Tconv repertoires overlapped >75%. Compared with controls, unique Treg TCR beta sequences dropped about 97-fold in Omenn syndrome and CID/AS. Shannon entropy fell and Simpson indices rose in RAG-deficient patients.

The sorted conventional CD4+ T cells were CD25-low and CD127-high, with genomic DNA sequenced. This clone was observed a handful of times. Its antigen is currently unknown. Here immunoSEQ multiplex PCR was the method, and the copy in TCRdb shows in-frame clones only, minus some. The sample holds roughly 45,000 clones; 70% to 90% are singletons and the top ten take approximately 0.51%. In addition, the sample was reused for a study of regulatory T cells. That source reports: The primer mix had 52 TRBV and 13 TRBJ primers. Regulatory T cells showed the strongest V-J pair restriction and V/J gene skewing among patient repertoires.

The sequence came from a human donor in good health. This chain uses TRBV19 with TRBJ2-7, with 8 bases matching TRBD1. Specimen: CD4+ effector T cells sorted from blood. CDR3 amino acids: CASSIGQGVQYF. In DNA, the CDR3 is TGTGCCAGTAGTATCGGACAGGGCGTGCAGTACTTC. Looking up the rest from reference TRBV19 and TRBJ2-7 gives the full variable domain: DGGITQSPKYLFRKEGQNVTLSCEQNLNHDAMYWYRQDPGQGLRLIYYSQIVNDFQKGDIAEGYSVSREKKESFPLTVTSAQKNPTAFYLCASSIGQGVQYFGPGTRLTVT.